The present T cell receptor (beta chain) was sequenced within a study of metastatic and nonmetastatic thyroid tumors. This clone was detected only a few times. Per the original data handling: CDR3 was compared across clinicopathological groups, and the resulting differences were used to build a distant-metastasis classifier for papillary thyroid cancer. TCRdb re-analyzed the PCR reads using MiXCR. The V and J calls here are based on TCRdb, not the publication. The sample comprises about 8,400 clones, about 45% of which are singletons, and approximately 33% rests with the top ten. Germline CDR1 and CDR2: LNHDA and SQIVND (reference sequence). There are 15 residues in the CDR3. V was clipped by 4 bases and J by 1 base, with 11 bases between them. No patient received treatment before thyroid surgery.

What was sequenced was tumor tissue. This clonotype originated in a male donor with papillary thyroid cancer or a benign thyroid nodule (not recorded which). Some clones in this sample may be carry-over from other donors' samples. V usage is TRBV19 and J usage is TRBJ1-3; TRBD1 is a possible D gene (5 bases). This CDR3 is CASSNQGTSGNTIYF. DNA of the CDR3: TGTGCCAGTAGTAATCAGGGAACTTCTGGAAACACCATATATTTT.